This passage covers 21 T cell receptor beta chains from one sample sequenced in a study of control samples from healthy donors and cancer patients. Profiled with immunoSEQ multiplex PCR; TCRdb holds only in-frame clones, not every one. This table has tens of thousands of clones, 85% to 90% appearing once. Sequencing input: PBMCs. Receptors were obtained from a woman in her forties or fifties with colorectal cancer.

CDR3 sequence: CASSQGGAGSSYNEQFF. The CDR3 coding sequence is TGTGCCAGCAGCCAAGGTGGGGCAGGGAGCTCCTACAATGAGCAGTTCTTC. The chain combines TRBV3-1 (or the pseudogene TRBV3-2) with TRBJ2-1, with D possibly called TRBD1 or TRBD2 (5 bases each). Germline V gene data show CDR1 as LGHDT and CDR2 as YNNKEL (reference sequence). The V end lost 1 base, the J end lost 0 bases, and 13 bases lay between the germline ends. The CDR3 extends over 17 amino acids.

CDR3 DNA sequence: TGTGCCAGCAGCTTAGCACAGAAAAACTATGGCTACACCTTC. Its protein is CASSLAQKNYGYTF. The V gene is TRBV7-2, the J gene TRBJ1-2; D call uncertain. The CDR3 length is 14 residues. The germline V gene has CDR1 SGHTA and CDR2 FQGNSA. Deletions cut 0 bases from V and 2 bases from J, with 7 bases between.

The CDR3 region is CASSPGTGGSYGYTF. For the CDR3, the DNA is TGTGCCAGCAGTCCCGGGACAGGGGGCAGCTATGGCTACACCTTC. The chain recombines TRBV28 with TRBJ1-2, with 12 bases matching TRBD1. The germline CDR1 and CDR2 sequences are MDHEN and SYDVKM. The CDR3 runs to 15 residues. The V and J ends lost 5 bases and 4 bases, in that order; junction bases with no gene match: 5.

The chain combines TRBV5-5 with TRBJ2-5; D may be TRBD1 (6 bases). The CDR3 has 13 residues. Deletions cut 5 bases from V and 4 bases from J, with 12 bases between. CDR1 is SGHKS and CDR2 is YYEKEE in the germline V gene (reference sequence). In nucleotides, the CDR3 is TGTGCCAGCAGATCAGGGGTGGGAGAGACCCAGTACTTC. Translation gives CASRSGVGETQYF.

The chain carries TRBV5-1 and TRBJ2-3; 12 bases are shared with TRBD2. V was pared by 4 bases and J by 6 bases, with 12 bases of the junction left unmatched. Germline loops: CDR1 SGHRS, CDR2 YFSETQ. This CDR3 is built from 17 residues. CDR3 amino acids: CASSEGRLAGAGDTQYF. CDR3 nucleotides: TGCGCCAGCAGCGAGGGACGACTAGCGGGGGCTGGGGATACGCAGTATTTT.

CDR3 region: CASGLVVGASGGYTF. The CDR3 nucleotides are TGTGCTAGTGGTTTGGTAGTGGGGGCCTCTGGGGGCTACACCTTC. The rearrangement uses TRBV12-5 and TRBJ1-2; maybe TRBD1 (6 bases). The CDR3 is 15 amino acids. Trimming stripped 0 bases from V and 8 bases from J, with 16 bases between. Germline CDR1 and CDR2: LGHNT and FRNRAP.

J is TRBJ2-7 and V is TRBV5-5; D is ambiguous. The length of the CDR3 is 14 residues. Germline V CDR1 and CDR2: SGHKS, YYEKEE (reference sequence). The CDR3 DNA sequence: TGTGCCAGCAGCTTGGAACCCTTCTCCAACGAGCAGTACGTC. This encodes CASSLEPFSNEQYV.

In this sample, this clone turned up once. V usage is TRBV4-1 and J usage is TRBJ1-2; D is uncertain. V lost 4 bases to trimming and J lost 4 bases, with 19 bases between them. CDR1 and CDR2 from the germline V gene are MGHRA and YSYEKL. This CDR3 is 16 amino acids long. CDR3: CASSLYSWQPGYGYTF. The CDR3 DNA follows: TGCGCCAGCAGCCTTTACTCGTGGCAGCCCGGCTATGGCTACACCTTC.

CDR3 sequence reads: CASSLAGAGADTQYF. The CDR3 DNA reads as TGCGCCAGCAGCTTGGCGGGGGCAGGGGCAGATACGCAGTATTTT. The chain links TRBV5-1 to TRBJ2-3; D might be TRBD1 or TRBD2, each matching 6 bases. Germline V gives CDR1 SGHRS, CDR2 YFSETQ. V was trimmed by 0 bases and J by 4 bases, leaving 12 bases between them. CDR3 size: 15 residues.

This sequence joins TRBV6-5 and TRBJ2-5; D possibly corresponds to TRBD2 (6 bases). The V end was cut by 0 bases, the J end by 5 bases, with 16 bases between. Germline V lookup: CDR1 MNHEY, CDR2 SVGAGI. The CDR3 has 16 residues. The CDR3 coding sequence is TGTGCCAGCAGTTACTCGAACGGGGGTCCAGGGGAGACCCAGTACTTC. Protein product: CASSYSNGGPGETQYF.

This chain joins TRBV5-1 and TRBJ1-4; D call uncertain. Germline V gene sequence: CDR1 SGHRS, CDR2 YFSETQ. This CDR3 is 14 amino acids long. V was clipped by 2 bases and J by 7 bases, with 12 bases between them. CDR3 coding DNA: TGCGCCAGCAGCTTAGAGCAGGCGGGTGAAAAACTGTTTTTT. Amino acids: CASSLEQAGEKLFF.

The chain carries TRBV3-1 (or the pseudogene TRBV3-2) and TRBJ2-4; weak D call: TRBD1 (6 bases). V gave up 2 bases and J gave up 4 bases, with 9 bases separating them. Germline V gene sequence: CDR1 LGHDT, CDR2 YNNKEL (reference sequence). The length of the CDR3 is 14 residues. The CDR3 here is CASSQRTEKNIQYF. DNA for the CDR3: TGTGCCAGCAGCCAACGGACAGAGAAAAACATTCAGTACTTC.

The genes are TRBV15 and TRBJ1-2, with D tentatively TRBD1 (6 bases). The CDR3 length is 16 residues. Germline V gene lookup returns CDR1 LNHNV and CDR2 YYDKDF (reference sequence). Trimming pared 2 bases from V and 0 bases from J, leaving 13 bases between. In DNA, the CDR3 is TGTGCCACCAGCAGAACCCGGGACATAGCTAACTATGGCTACACCTTC. It codes for CATSRTRDIANYGYTF.

The CDR3 is CASSEAQGGYTF. The DNA of the CDR3 is TGTGCCAGCAGTGAAGCGCAAGGGGGCTACACCTTC. The chain carries TRBV2 and TRBJ1-2; D is unclear. Germline assignment: CDR1 SNHLY and CDR2 FYNNEI. This CDR3 spans 12 amino acids. V dropped 0 bases and J dropped 8 bases, with 7 bases sitting between them.

In DNA form, the CDR3 reads TGTGCCAGCAGCAATTACGCATCTGAAGTGGAGCTGTTTTTT. This encodes CASSNYASEVELFF. The chain has TRBV6-6 and TRBJ2-2; D remains ambiguous. Germline V gene sequence: CDR1 MNHNY, CDR2 SVGAGI (reference sequence). Trimming left V 6 bases short and J 10 bases short, with 18 bases between. This CDR3 has 14 residues.

The chain couples TRBV6-1 to TRBJ1-1, with a possible D match to TRBD1 (6 bases). CDR1 and CDR2 (germline): MNHNS, SASEGT. V dropped 1 base and J dropped 4 bases, with 7 bases sitting between them. This CDR3 contains 13 residues. In DNA form, the CDR3 reads TGTGCCAGCAGTGAAGAAGGGGGCACTGAAGCTTTCTTT. Encoded protein: CASSEEGGTEAFF.

V gene TRBV7-8 combines with J gene TRBJ2-7, with 8 positions matching TRBD2. V lost 0 bases and J lost 4; bases outside the gene matches: 5. CDR1 is SGHVS, CDR2 FQNEAQ, per germline. The CDR3 runs 15 residues. CDR3 DNA: TGTGCCAGCAGCTTAGCAGGGGTAGCGGGGTACGAGCAGTACGTC. The encoded protein is CASSLAGVAGYEQYV.

The chain recombines TRBV12-3 or TRBV12-4 with TRBJ1-6, with 7 nucleotides matching TRBD1. The trim removed 6 bases at V and 10 bases at J, leaving 3 bases unmatched. This CDR3 has 12 amino acids. This CDR3 reads CASRTGKSPLHF. The CDR3 DNA reads TGTGCCAGCAGGACAGGGAAATCACCCCTCCACTTT.

J is TRBJ2-7 and V is TRBV14; 10 bases are a match to TRBD1. The V gene's germline CDR1 is SGHDN and CDR2 FVKESK. Losses at the gene ends were 2 bases for V and 7 bases for J; bases not matched to a gene: 5. The CDR3 spans 14 residues. CDR3 protein: CASSQPGQGREQYV. The CDR3 DNA is TGTGCCAGCAGCCAACCGGGACAGGGGAGAGAGCAGTACGTC.

The rearrangement uses TRBV5-4 and TRBJ2-1; 10 bases align to TRBD1. J lost 4 bases, V lost 5 bases, and 6 bases had no gene match. This CDR3 contains 15 residues. The germline V gene encodes CDR1 SGHNT and CDR2 YYREEE (reference sequence). CDR3 bases: TGTGCCAGCAGTCCCGGGACAGGGGTATACAATGAGCAGTTCTTC. It specifies CASSPGTGVYNEQFF.

This chain links TRBV14 with TRBJ2-1; a weak D match, TRBD1 (5 bases). This CDR3 has 14 residues. Trimming stripped 1 base from V and 5 bases from J, with 9 bases between. Germline V CDR1 and CDR2: SGHDN, FVKESK. The CDR3 spells CASSQAQVNNEQFF. Written as DNA, the CDR3 is TGTGCCAGCAGCCAAGCACAGGTTAACAATGAGCAGTTCTTC.